The source of this TCR beta chain is a study of cytomegalovirus exposure and HLA in healthy donors. Findings and caveats of the study: With high specificity and sensitivity, the classifier reportedly diagnosed cytomegalovirus status. The records held CMV serostatus as the only immune exposure information.

Germline loops: CDR1 SQVTM, CDR2 ANQGSEA. The CDR3 has 11 amino acids. Deletions cut 4 bases from V and 9 bases from J, with 10 bases between. This clone was counted only a few times. The antigen is unknown. Amplification used 60 Vbeta primers and 13 Jbeta primers. TCRdb keeps only in-frame clones here, not all; method: immunoSEQ multiplex PCR. The sample consists of some 110,000 clones, roughly 15% of them appearing once. The source of this sequence is a female donor in good health and CMV-seronegative. This chain links TRBV29-1 with TRBJ1-5; D not certain. The sample consisted of PBMCs. CDR3: CSVAGNGPQHF. The CDR3 DNA follows: TGCAGCGTTGCGGGGAATGGGCCCCAGCATTTT.